A selection of T cell receptor beta chains follows, all from one sample in a study of regulatory T cells in long-lasting Graves disease. TCRdb recomputed calls from the multiplex PCR reads with MiXCR, one row per CDR3 protein. Of over 300,000 distinct CDR3 sequences listed, 15% are singletons. This material consisted of peripheral blood mononuclear cells (PBMCs), taken at new diagnosis, from a patient treated with antithyroid drugs. The receptors derive from a female donor with Graves disease. The CDR3 runs from the conserved cysteine through the conserved F or W. The D gene is left open where the match is weak. Only part of the rows carry a size: once, few, many, or a class if the clone is expanded.

clone_size,d_call,v_call,j_call,cdr3_aa,cdr3_nt
many,NA,TRBV12-3/TRBV12-4,TRBJ1-3,CASSSLTGRSGNTIYF,TGTGCCAGCAGCTCCCTGACAGGTCGCTCTGGAAACACCATATATTTT
NA,TRBD1,TRBV4-3,TRBJ2-1,CASSLSGTGVRNEQFF,TGCGCCAGCAGCCTTTCCGGGACAGGGGTTAGGAATGAGCAGTTCTTC
many,TRBD1,TRBV27,TRBJ1-5,CASKADRVNQPQHF,TGTGCCAGCAAAGCCGACAGGGTCAATCAGCCCCAGCATTTT
NA,NA,TRBV28,TRBJ2-5,CASRARRETQYF,TGTGCCAGCAGGGCACGGCGGGAGACCCAGTACTTC
many,NA,TRBV12-3/TRBV12-4,TRBJ2-2,CAGDGKGNTGELFF,TGTGCGGGTGACGGGAAGGGGAACACCGGGGAGCTGTTTTTT
many,NA,TRBV27,TRBJ2-1,CASTGLGSSYNEQFF,TGTGCCAGCACAGGCCTGGGTAGCTCCTACAATGAGCAGTTCTTC
NA,NA,TRBV19,TRBJ2-2,CASSIATMRDATGELFF,TGTGCCAGTAGTATCGCTACTATGCGGGATGCCACCGGGGAGCTGTTTTTT
many,NA,TRBV11-2,TRBJ1-1,CASSLPTVNTEAFF,TGTGCCAGCAGTTTACCGACGGTGAACACTGAAGCTTTCTTT
NA,NA,TRBV6-1,TRBJ2-2,CASIGVGNTGELFF,TGTGCCAGCATAGGCGTTGGGAACACCGGGGAGCTGTTTTTT
many,NA,TRBV20-1,TRBJ2-3,CSAYWATTDTQYF,TGCAGTGCGTACTGGGCTACCACAGATACGCAGTATTTT